The 32 T cell receptor beta chains reported below all come from one sample, sequenced in a study of cytotoxic CD8 clonotypes in ibrutinib-treated CLL (dated by TCRdb to the early 2020s). Receptor libraries were prepared by the immunoSEQ multiplex PCR assay. Here the immuneACCESS table is served through TCRdb, limited to in-frame sequences with V and J called. Missing clones are a known gap in these copies; in checked studies unresolved V genes cover under half, and the rest lacks a known reason. The sample yields over 100,000 clones; 70% to 90% were counted once. Jointly, the top ten make up about 1.9% of the sample. Taken with the paper, the label for time point translates to: approximately 25 months on ibrutinib. Source: PBMCs, taken after 24 months of ibrutinib treatment. The receptors originated from a human donor with chronic lymphocytic leukemia.

This clone was recorded only once. CDR3 loop: CASKFRNTGELFF. In DNA, the CDR3 is TGTGCCAGTAAATTCAGGAACACCGGGGAGCTGTTTTTT. The chain carries TRBV19 and TRBJ2-2; no firm D call. This CDR3 comprises 13 residues. Germline-derived CDR1 and CDR2 are LNHDA and SQIVND (reference sequence). V was shortened by 7 bases and J by 1 base, with 7 bases between the two germline ends.

V usage is TRBV19 and J usage is TRBJ1-5, with a tentative D call TRBD1 (5 bases). Germline V lookup: CDR1 LNHDA, CDR2 SQIVND (reference sequence). The CDR3 has 15 residues. V was pared by 1 base and J by 6 bases, with 13 bases between. Here the CDR3 DNA reads TGTGCCAGTAGTATAGCCCGGTCAGGGCGTCAGCCCCAGCATTTT. It yields the protein CASSIARSGRQPQHF.

This chain joins TRBV6-1 and TRBJ2-7; possibly TRBD1 for D (6 bases). Germline CDR1 MNHNS, CDR2 SASEGT. CDR3 length: 14 residues. Between the trimmed V and J ends, which lost 7 bases and 5 bases, there was a span of 18 bases. CDR3 nucleotides: TGTGCCAGCAATATGGCAGGGGACCTCCACGAGCAGTACTTC. This sequence encodes CASNMAGDLHEQYF.

The gene calls are TRBV10-3 and TRBJ2-1; D gene uncertain. The CDR3 loop spans 14 amino acids. V was cut by 6 bases and J by 6 bases, with 15 bases left in between. Germline V lookup: CDR1 ENHRY, CDR2 SYGVKD. The CDR3 bases are TGTGCCATCAGAAGACTGGGCGACATCAATGAGCAGTTCTTC. This sequence encodes CAIRRLGDINEQFF.

The rearrangement links TRBV5-1 to TRBJ2-5; D uncertain. V dropped 5 bases and J dropped 0 bases, with 8 bases sitting between them. Germline V CDR1 and CDR2: SGHRS, YFSETQ. The CDR3 is made up of 13 amino acids. CDR3 region: CASRRGDQETQYF. The CDR3, as DNA: TGCGCCAGCAGACGCGGAGACCAAGAGACCCAGTACTTC.

CDR3 amino acids: CASSFASGATDTQYF. CDR3 in DNA: TGTGCCAGCAGCTTCGCTAGCGGGGCCACAGATACGCAGTATTTT. V is TRBV5-8 and J is TRBJ2-3, with 9 bases matching TRBD2. The V gene end was trimmed by 2 bases and the J gene end by 2 bases; junction bases not matched to a gene: 3. The CDR3 runs to 15 residues. Germline-derived CDR1 and CDR2 are SGHTS and YDEGEE.

The chain joins TRBV5-1 to TRBJ2-7; D may be TRBD1 (6 bases). The germline gives CDR1 SGHRS, CDR2 YFSETQ. The CDR3 covers 16 residues. V lost 4 bases to trimming and J lost 0 bases, with 17 bases between them. CDR3: CASSLPTGFSSYEQYF. DNA for the CDR3: TGCGCCAGCAGCCTTCCGACAGGTTTCAGCTCCTACGAGCAGTACTTC. Together with reference TRBV5-1 and TRBJ2-7, the CDR3 gives the full variable domain: KAGVTQTPRYLIKTRGQQVTLSCSPISGHRSVSWYQQTPGQGLQFLFEYFSETQRNKGNFPGRFSGRQFSNSRSEMNVSTLELGDSALYLCASSLPTGFSSYEQYFGPGTRLTVT.

The genes are TRBV9 and TRBJ1-4, with unresolved D. With 1 base removed from V and 4 bases from J, the gap between germline ends came to 5 bases. The germline V gene has CDR1 SGDLS and CDR2 YYNGEE. This CDR3 has 13 residues. The CDR3 sequence is CASSVNINEKLFF. CDR3 coding DNA: TGTGCCAGCAGCGTAAACATTAATGAAAAACTGTTTTTT.

Comments on this clone: Other DNA sequences from this sample encode an identical CDR3 as well. The V gene is TRBV28, the J gene TRBJ2-3, with TRBD2 matching 12 bases. With 6 bases clipped from V and 3 bases from J, the junction kept 4 bases outside the gene matches. The CDR3 contains 15 residues. From germline, CDR1 is MDHEN and CDR2 SYDVKM. CDR3 DNA: TGTGCCAGCAGGGGCACTAGCGGGGGGACAGATACGCAGTATTTT. This sequence encodes CASRGTSGGTDTQYF.

At least ten counts were recorded for this clone. V and J are TRBV2 and TRBJ2-3; a possible D gene is TRBD1 (5 bases). Germline V CDR1 and CDR2: SNHLY, FYNNEI. This CDR3 contains 15 residues. V was clipped by 8 bases and J by 0 bases, with 15 bases between them. CDR3 sequence reads: CASGKQGMSTDTQYF. The CDR3 nucleotides are TGTGCCAGCGGGAAGCAGGGTATGAGCACAGATACGCAGTATTTT.

The J gene is TRBJ2-1, the V gene TRBV11-2, with 9 bases that match TRBD2. Trimming removed 4 bases from V and 6 bases from J; junction bases left unmatched: 10. The length of the CDR3 is 16 residues. The germline V gene encodes CDR1 SGHAT and CDR2 FQNNGV. DNA of the CDR3: TGTGCCAGCAGCTCCAACTCCGGACTAGCGTCCAATGAGCAGTTCTTC. It is translated as CASSSNSGLASNEQFF.

Comment on this clone: The sample has other DNA sequences that encode this CDR3 too. V usage is TRBV5-6 and J usage is TRBJ1-6; 8 bases fit TRBD1. The V segment lost 0 bases and the J segment 6 bases; nucleotides outside the gene matches: 5. CDR1 and CDR2 (germline): SGHDT, YYEEEE. The CDR3 is made up of 16 amino acids. The CDR3 coding sequence is TGTGCCAGCAGCTTGGGGCAGGGGGCTTTTAATTCACCCCTCCACTTT. It codes for CASSLGQGAFNSPLHF.

The gene calls are TRBV4-3 and TRBJ2-6; TRBD2 matches at 11 bases. The CDR3 sequence is 20 residues long. Germline lookup yields CDR1 LGHNA and CDR2 YSLEER. The junction had 8 bases not matched to a gene; V was cut back by 0 bases and J by 1 base. CDR3 sequence: CASSQEAGTSGSSGANVLTF. CDR3 DNA sequence: TGCGCCAGCAGCCAAGAGGCTGGAACTAGCGGGAGTTCTGGGGCCAACGTCCTGACTTTC.

This clone was seen once. This rearrangement joins TRBV4-1 to TRBJ1-3; 9 positions agree with TRBD1. V trimming: 3 bases; J trimming: 7 bases; junction bases outside the gene matches: 13. Per germline, CDR1 MGHRA and CDR2 YSYEKL. The CDR3 spans 17 residues. CDR3 bases: TGCGCCAGCAGCCATGGCCCCGGGACAGGGACTCGCAACACCATATATTTT. It yields the protein CASSHGPGTGTRNTIYF.

This sequence joins TRBV28 and TRBJ2-7; 7 positions agree with TRBD1. CDR1 is MDHEN, CDR2 SYDVKM, per germline. There are 14 residues in the CDR3. Losses at the gene ends were 4 bases for V and 3 bases for J; bases not matched to a gene: 6. In DNA form, the CDR3 reads TGTGCCAGCAGTTCCTCCGGACAGGTCTACGAGCAGTACTTC. Translating gives CASSSSGQVYEQYF. Variable domain in full (rest from reference TRBV28 and TRBJ2-7): DVKVTQSSRYLVKRTGEKVFLECVQDMDHENMFWYRQDPGLGLRLIYFSYDVKMKEKGDIPEGYSVSREKKERFSLILESASTNQTSMYLCASSSSGQVYEQYFGPGTRLTVT.

This clone was picked up a small number of times. V gene TRBV6-4 combines with J gene TRBJ2-7; D remains unclear. The germline V and J ends were trimmed by 2 bases and 4 bases, with 12 bases remaining between them. Looked up from germline, CDR1 is MRHNA and CDR2 is SNTAGT. This CDR3 region has 14 residues. CDR3 loop: CASSDQAGSYEQYF. The CDR3 DNA reads TGTGCCAGCAGTGACCAAGCTGGCTCTTACGAGCAGTACTTC.

V usage is TRBV9 and J usage is TRBJ2-7; perhaps TRBD1 as D (6 bases). Trimming pared 0 bases from V and 5 bases from J, leaving 15 bases between. Per the germline V gene, CDR1 is SGDLS and CDR2 is YYNGEE. The CDR3 extends over 15 amino acids. For the CDR3, the DNA is TGTGCCAGCAGCGTAGCTTTTGGGTGGGACAACGAGCAGTACTTC. Protein: CASSVAFGWDNEQYF. Using reference TRBV9 and TRBJ2-7 for the parts outside the CDR3, the full variable domain is DSGVTQTPKHLITATGQRVTLRCSPRSGDLSVYWYQQSLDQGLQFLIQYYNGEERAKGNILERFSAQQFPDLHSELNLSSLELGDSALYFCASSVAFGWDNEQYFGPGTRLTVT.

The rearrangement joins TRBV28 to TRBJ2-5, with 7 bases fitting TRBD1. Germline assignment: CDR1 MDHEN and CDR2 SYDVKM. V lost 7 bases and J lost 1; bases outside the gene matches: 9. There are 15 residues in the CDR3. For the CDR3, the DNA is TGTGCCAGCATGACTCGGGACAGATTCCAAGAGACCCAGTACTTC. Protein: CASMTRDRFQETQYF.

The V and J genes are TRBV5-6 and TRBJ2-1, with D unresolved. There are 11 residues in the CDR3. Trimming took 4 bases from V and 7 from J, leaving 6 bases between them. CDR1 and CDR2 (germline): SGHDT, YYEEEE. This CDR3 is CASSPGNEQFF. In nucleotides, the CDR3 is TGTGCCAGCAGCCCCGGAAATGAGCAGTTCTTC.

The chain carries TRBV28 and TRBJ2-7; TRBD2 aligns across 7 bases. This CDR3 comprises 15 residues. The V gene end was trimmed by 6 bases and the J gene end by 4 bases; junction bases not matched to a gene: 12. Germline values: CDR1 MDHEN, CDR2 SYDVKM. In nucleotides, the CDR3 is TGTGCCAGCAGCCCTCATTTAGCGGGTCGGTACGAGCAGTACTTC. It codes for CASSPHLAGRYEQYF. The entire variable domain, with the rest obtained from reference TRBV28 and TRBJ2-7, is as follows: DVKVTQSSRYLVKRTGEKVFLECVQDMDHENMFWYRQDPGLGLRLIYFSYDVKMKEKGDIPEGYSVSREKKERFSLILESASTNQTSMYLCASSPHLAGRYEQYFGPGTRLTVT.

The chain carries TRBV7-8 and TRBJ1-5, with a possible D match to TRBD1 (6 bases). Trimming cost V 5 bases and J 3 bases, with 8 bases left between them. The germline gives CDR1 SGHVS, CDR2 FQNEAQ. CDR3 length: 13 residues. For the CDR3, the DNA is TGTGCCAGCAGCCCAGGGGACAATCAGCCCCAGCATTTT. This codes for CASSPGDNQPQHF.

The chain couples TRBV21-1 to TRBJ2-5; TRBD1, as called in the table, went unchecked against the DNA. TRBV21-1 is listed as a pseudogene. The CDR3 loop spans 14 amino acids. The CDR3 is CASSRRTGRETQYF. In nucleotides, the CDR3 is TGTGCCAGCAGCCGGCGGACAGGGAGAGAGACCCAGTACTTC.

This chain links TRBV10-3 with TRBJ1-3; no definite D call. The CDR3 extends over 12 amino acids. V was shortened by 3 bases and J by 4 bases, with 4 bases between the two germline ends. CDR1 is ENHRY, CDR2 SYGVKD, per germline. The chain's CDR3 is CAISESGNTIYF. In DNA form, the CDR3 reads TGTGCCATCAGTGAATCGGGAAACACCATATATTTT.

The rearrangement links TRBV10-3 to TRBJ1-1; no definite D call. The CDR3 contains 13 residues. In germline, CDR1 is ENHRY, CDR2 SYGVKD. The V end lost 3 bases, the J end lost 6 bases, and 11 bases lay between the germline ends. The CDR3 DNA is TGTGCCATCAGTGATGGATCCCATCCTGAAGCTTTCTTT. Its translation is CAISDGSHPEAFF.

The chain employs TRBV14 and TRBJ2-1; 11 nucleotides align to TRBD2. V dropped 2 bases and J dropped 9; count of bases not matched to a gene: 6. There are 15 residues in the CDR3. Germline CDR1 is SGHDN and CDR2 is FVKESK. CDR3 residues: CASSQLLAGGGEQFF. DNA for the CDR3: TGTGCCAGCAGCCAACTCCTAGCGGGAGGTGGTGAGCAGTTCTTC.

About this clone: This specimen includes other DNA sequences encoding the same CDR3. The chain is built from TRBV6-6 and TRBJ2-7, with 9 bases matching TRBD1. The CDR3 runs 14 residues. Trimming removed 6 bases from V and 5 bases from J; junction bases left unmatched: 8. Germline V gives CDR1 MNHNY, CDR2 SVGAGI (reference sequence). This CDR3 reads CASSRPGQGNEQYF. The CDR3 DNA is TGTGCCAGCAGCCGACCGGGACAGGGTAACGAGCAGTACTTC.

The chain has TRBV9 and TRBJ1-1; D is uncertain. Trimming took 3 bases from V and 6 from J, leaving 21 bases between them. Per the germline V gene, CDR1 is SGDLS and CDR2 is YYNGEE. This CDR3 has 16 residues. CDR3: CASSAVGRGGPPEAFF. The CDR3 DNA follows: TGTGCCAGCAGCGCAGTTGGTCGGGGAGGACCGCCTGAAGCTTTCTTT.

This clone was seen once. V is TRBV7-3 and J is TRBJ2-6; 7 nucleotides align to TRBD1. The junction had 12 bases not matched to a gene; V was cut back by 5 bases and J by 2 bases. From germline, CDR1 is SGHTA and CDR2 FQGTGA. CDR3 size: 18 residues. The CDR3 here is CASSHNRQGLAGANVLTF. CDR3 DNA: TGTGCCAGCAGCCACAACCGACAGGGCCTGGCTGGGGCCAACGTCCTGACTTTC.

This clone has more than one count but fewer than ten. The chain links TRBV28 to TRBJ2-2; 8 nucleotides align to TRBD2. Germline V lookup: CDR1 MDHEN, CDR2 SYDVKM. The trim removed 2 bases at V and 3 bases at J, leaving 5 bases unmatched. CDR3 length: 16 amino acids. CDR3 in DNA: TGTGCCAGCAGTTTAATTGGCGGGAGGCACACCGGGGAGCTGTTTTTT. Translation: CASSLIGGRHTGELFF.

CDR3 loop: CASSLGQGASEKLFF. CDR3 nucleotide sequence: TGCGCCAGCAGCTTGGGACAGGGGGCGAGTGAAAAACTGTTTTTT. The chain couples TRBV5-1 to TRBJ1-4; TRBD1 matches at 10 bases. The CDR3 totals 15 residues. V shed 0 bases and J 7 bases; nucleotides not matched to a gene: 3. Germline assignment: CDR1 SGHRS and CDR2 YFSETQ.

This chain uses TRBV14 with TRBJ2-1, with D hard to call. Trimming cost V 1 base and J 12 bases, with 13 bases left between them. CDR3 size: 13 residues. Germline lookup yields CDR1 SGHDN and CDR2 FVKESK. The CDR3: CASSQVDRRGQFF. The CDR3 DNA sequence: TGTGCCAGCAGCCAAGTCGACCGTCGAGGGCAGTTCTTC.

This clone was found once. J is TRBJ2-3 and V is TRBV18; D gene uncertain. From germline, CDR1 is KGHSH and CDR2 LQKENI. Trimming left V 3 bases short and J 5 bases short, with 12 bases between. This CDR3 region has 14 residues. This chain's CDR3 is CASSPIGLVDTQYF. DNA for the CDR3: TGTGCCAGCTCACCTATAGGATTAGTAGATACGCAGTATTTT.